This TCR beta chain appears in the sequencing data of a study of T cells in Graves' hyperthyroidism and ophthalmopathy (dated by TCRdb to between 2019 and 2020). Describing the broader study: Peripheral blood was sampled at the time of initial diagnosis, prior to any treatment. A discovery cohort of about a hundred patients, approximately 45 with Graves' ophthalmopathy and approximately 60 with stable Graves' hyperthyroidism, was used to find distinguishing TCR V-J signatures. Prospective prediction of ophthalmopathy was tested in an independent validation cohort of approximately 18 hyperthyroidism patients and 17 patients who later progressed to ophthalmopathy. The approximately 100 discovery patients were divided at random into training and test sets in a 7:3 ratio. The study also compared thyroid tissue and blood T-cell repertoires from about six Graves' hyperthyroidism patients. Following sampling, methimazole starting at 30 mg daily was given to hyperthyroidism patients, and high-dose intravenous methylprednisolone was given to ophthalmopathy patients. The paper describes TCR Vbeta CDR3 sequencing of more than 120 peripheral blood samples, made up of 43 ophthalmopathy patients, roughly 80 hyperthyroidism patients and approximately 17 progressor patients. On the study overall, not on this receptor specifically: In validation, progression to ophthalmopathy was predicted by the model with 70% to 71% sensitivity and 72% to 85% specificity, a median of 6.5 months before onset. A model built on a 13 V-J signature distinguished ophthalmopathy from stable hyperthyroidism, reaching roughly 88% sensitivity and around 82% specificity in cross-validation and 80%/75% in testing. No statistical method was used to fix the sample size in advance, and group allocation was not hidden from the investigators. Most expanded thyroid clonotypes (frequency above 0.001) were also found in blood, which suggests that blood repertoires may mirror thyroid immune responses.

The germline V gene encodes CDR1 LGHNA and CDR2 YSLEER. V lost 1 base and J lost 4 bases, and the count of bases not matched to a germline gene is 7. Reading from cysteine to phenylalanine, the CDR3 counts 16 amino acids. CDR3 DNA is the only sequence kept; it has 48 bases, read in frame from the first base. Hyperthyroidism patients were aged 18 to 65 years and newly diagnosed, with disease duration of less than 2 months. The study excluded patients with uncontrolled infections, other autoimmune diseases, pregnancy or lactation. Clinical symptoms, serum thyroxine and TRAb, thyroid ultrasound, and orbital computed tomography formed the basis for the diagnoses. Blood from progressor patients was drawn when they were first diagnosed with hyperthyroidism, before any ophthalmopathy symptoms appeared. PBMCs were separated from under 11 ml of fresh peripheral blood using Ficoll-Paque density gradient centrifugation. Progressor patients were initially diagnosed with Graves' hyperthyroidism and developed ophthalmopathy during follow-up. Total RNA was extracted with Trizol reagent, and quality was checked on an Agilent 2100 Bioanalyzer.

The TCR beta CDR3 regions were amplified from the RNA transcripts. A first-round RT-PCR of the TCR CDR3 used the HTBI primer set with the Qiagen OneStep RT-PCR kit. The libraries were constructed in a second round of multiplex PCR and then size-selected and purified. Paired-end sequencing of the libraries was performed with 100 bp reads on an Illumina HiSeq2000. The authors processed their data as follows. SOAPnuke was used to process the raw data, removing reads that contained adapters or uncalled bases, had a mean Phred below 15, or lacked an exact match to the constant primer or identifier. High-quality paired reads were merged using COPE v1.2.5, and each unique nucleotide sequence was defined as a clonotype. Clonotypes were aligned to IMGT TRBV, TRBD and TRBJ reference segments using MiTCR v1.1. Only V-J combinations with frequency above 0.0001, covering 99% to 99.2% of repertoires, were analysed. The TCS score was defined as the ratio of F50 (clonal expansion) to E x V (chaos), calculated using BLOSUM62-based TCRdist between CDR3 peptides within each V-J. Welch's t-statistics and random forest reduced some 510 V-J features to fewer than 15, which were used in a naive Bayes classifier (R e1071). The public reads were quality trimmed at Q25 with fastp and then assembled into clones with MiXCR by TCRdb, keeping productive beta chains. Rows are combined by CDR3 protein, so each entry shows the most common genes and DNA. What appears here as the V and J calls and clone size reflects TCRdb's work, not the paper's. The sample table holds under 400,000 distinct CDR3 sequences, of which roughly 14% were seen once. Around a quarter of the sample lies in the top ten.

A few counts support this clonotype. No antigen is known for it. One base away there is no much larger clone; base qualities are not given. The sequence was collected from a woman under 30 with Graves' hyperthyroidism that later progressed to Graves' ophthalmopathy. The specimen sequenced was blood. The rearrangement combines TRBV4-3 with TRBJ2-1; TRBD1 lines up with 7 middle nucleotides. For the CDR3, the sequence is CASSQGNRGDYNEQFF. Read as DNA, the sequence is TGCGCCAGCAGCCAAGGAAACAGGGGTGATTACAATGAGCAGTTCTTC.